This TCR beta chain was sequenced during a study of regulatory T cells in long-lasting Graves disease. Time point here: newly diagnosed GD, antithyroid drugs for less than 3 months. The TCR library used RNA extracted from PBMCs. iRepertoire HTBI primers and Arm-PCR of CDR3 regions built TCR beta libraries. In TCRdb, the multiplex PCR reads were re-called with MiXCR into one record per CDR3 protein. The table includes approximately 350,000 distinct CDR3 sequences, about 16% detected once. This clonotype has a count of ten or more. This CDR3 has 14 amino acids. Looked up from germline, CDR1 is SGHAT and CDR2 is FQNNGV. V was trimmed by 4 bases and J by 4 bases, leaving 14 bases between them. These sequences were also reported in another study, on T cells in Graves' hyperthyroidism and ophthalmopathy.

Source: peripheral blood mononuclear cells (PBMCs), taken at new diagnosis, from a patient treated with antithyroid drugs. The receptor comes from a woman between 18 and 30 years old with Graves disease. V and J are TRBV11-2 and TRBJ2-7, with D possibly called TRBD1 or TRBD2 (5 bases each). CDR3 DNA: TGTGCCAGCAGCTACACAGGACGGACTTACGAGCAGTACTTC. Translating it yields CASSYTGRTYEQYF. Using reference TRBV11-2 and TRBJ2-7 for the parts outside the CDR3, the full variable domain is EAGVAQSPRYKIIEKRQSVAFWCNPISGHATLYWYQQILGQGPKLLIQFQNNGVVDDSQLPKDRFSAERLKGVDSTLKIQPAKLEDSAVYLCASSYTGRTYEQYFGPGTRLTVT.